Sequencing of this T cell receptor beta chain was carried out in a study of blood T cells in healthy people across ages. Study results and limitations: Unsorted PBMCs blocked a conclusive comparison of naive and antigen-experienced cells. Diversity estimates from one million T cells were considered underestimates.

Germline V gene sequence: CDR1 SGHNT, CDR2 YYREEE (reference sequence). V lost 4 bases and J lost 0, with 11 bases in between. This CDR3 is 16 amino acids long. Each sample gave at least 6.5 million isolated PBMCs. A note on this clonotype: No antigen is known for it. Since no conserved phenylalanine or tryptophan closes the CDR3, a read error is the likely cause.

A second PCR, run for about 6 to 12 cycles, used a sample-barcoded 5' primer plus a J-beta primer mix. Each sample provided no less than 2.5 million CDR3-containing paired-end reads. TCRdb called the 5' RACE reads again in MiXCR, with one record for every CDR3 protein. The sample lists 630,000 or so distinct CDR3 sequences, roughly 30% seen once, with 15% to 17% in the top ten. Input material: blood. The genes are TRBV5-4 and TRBJ2-6; TRBD1 is a possible D gene (6 bases). The origin of this receptor is an elderly woman in good health. The CDR3: CASSIGQTSGANVLTL. The CDR3 nucleotides are TGTGCCAGCAGCATCGGACAGACCTCTGGGGCCAACGTCCTGACTCTC.